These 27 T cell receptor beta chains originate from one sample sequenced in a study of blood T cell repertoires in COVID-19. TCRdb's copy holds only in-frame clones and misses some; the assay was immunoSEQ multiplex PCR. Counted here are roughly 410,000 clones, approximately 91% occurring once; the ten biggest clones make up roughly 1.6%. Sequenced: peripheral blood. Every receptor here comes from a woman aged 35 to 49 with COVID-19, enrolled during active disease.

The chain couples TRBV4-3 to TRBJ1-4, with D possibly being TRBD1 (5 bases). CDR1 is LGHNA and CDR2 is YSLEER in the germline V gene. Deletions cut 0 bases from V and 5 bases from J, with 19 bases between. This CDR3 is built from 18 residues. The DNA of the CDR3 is TGCGCCAGCAGCCAAGATGGGCAGGGAATCGGGTTAAATGAAAAACTGTTTTTT. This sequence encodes CASSQDGQGIGLNEKLFF.

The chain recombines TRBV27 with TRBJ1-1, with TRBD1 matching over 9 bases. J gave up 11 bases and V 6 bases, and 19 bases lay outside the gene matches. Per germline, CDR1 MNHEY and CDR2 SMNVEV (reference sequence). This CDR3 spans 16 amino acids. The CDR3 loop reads CASSWTGEELASRAFF. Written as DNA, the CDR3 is TGTGCCAGCAGCTGGACAGGGGAGGAATTGGCTTCGAGGGCTTTCTTT.

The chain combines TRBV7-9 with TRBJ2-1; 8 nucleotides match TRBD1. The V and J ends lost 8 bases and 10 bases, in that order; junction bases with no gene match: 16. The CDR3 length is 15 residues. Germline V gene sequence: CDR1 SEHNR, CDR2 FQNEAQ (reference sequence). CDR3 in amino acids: CASASTGTGRTEQFF. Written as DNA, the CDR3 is TGTGCCAGCGCATCCACAGGGACAGGACGAACCGAGCAGTTCTTC.

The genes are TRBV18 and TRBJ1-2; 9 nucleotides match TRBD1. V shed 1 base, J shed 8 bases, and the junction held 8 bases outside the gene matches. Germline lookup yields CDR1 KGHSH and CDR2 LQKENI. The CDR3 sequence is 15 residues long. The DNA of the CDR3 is TGTGCCAGCTCACCACGCGACAGGGGGTCGGAGGGCTACACCTTC. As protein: CASSPRDRGSEGYTF.

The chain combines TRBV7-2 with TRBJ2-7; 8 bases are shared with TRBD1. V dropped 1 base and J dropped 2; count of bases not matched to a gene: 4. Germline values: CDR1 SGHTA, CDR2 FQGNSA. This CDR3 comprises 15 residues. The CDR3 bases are TGTGCCAGCAGCTTAGAGGGACAGGTACCCTACGAGCAGTACTTC. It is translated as CASSLEGQVPYEQYF.

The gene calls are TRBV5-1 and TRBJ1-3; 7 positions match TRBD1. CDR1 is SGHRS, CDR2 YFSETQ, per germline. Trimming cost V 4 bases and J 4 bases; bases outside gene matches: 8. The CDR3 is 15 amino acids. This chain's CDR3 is CASSRTPDRGNTIYF. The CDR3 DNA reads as TGCGCCAGCAGCCGAACACCGGACAGGGGAAACACCATATATTTT.

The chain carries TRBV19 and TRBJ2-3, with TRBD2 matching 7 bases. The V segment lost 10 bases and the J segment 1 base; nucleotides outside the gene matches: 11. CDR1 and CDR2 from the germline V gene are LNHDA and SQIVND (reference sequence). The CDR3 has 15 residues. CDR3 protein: CATTRLASRTDTQYF. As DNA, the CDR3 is TGTGCCACCACTAGACTAGCCTCCCGCACAGATACGCAGTATTTT.

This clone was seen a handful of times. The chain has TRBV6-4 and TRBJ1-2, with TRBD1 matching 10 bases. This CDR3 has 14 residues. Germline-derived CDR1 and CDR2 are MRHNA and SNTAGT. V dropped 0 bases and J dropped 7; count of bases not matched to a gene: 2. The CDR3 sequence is CASSDSGQGLGYTF. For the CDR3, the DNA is TGTGCCAGCAGTGACTCGGGACAGGGGCTTGGCTACACCTTC.

The chain's CDR3 is CASRPGRQGYNQPQHF. In nucleotides, the CDR3 is TGTGCCAGCAGACCAGGGAGGCAGGGATACAATCAGCCCCAGCATTTT. The chain is built from TRBV28 and TRBJ1-5; TRBD1 might be the D (5 bases). Looked up from germline, CDR1 is MDHEN and CDR2 is SYDVKM. This CDR3 is built from 16 residues. V was cut by 6 bases and J by 3 bases, with 18 bases left in between.

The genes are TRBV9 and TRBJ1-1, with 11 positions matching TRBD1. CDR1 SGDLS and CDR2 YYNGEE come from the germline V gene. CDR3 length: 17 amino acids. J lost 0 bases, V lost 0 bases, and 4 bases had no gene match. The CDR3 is CASSVGWTGGMNTEAFF. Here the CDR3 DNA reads TGTGCCAGCAGCGTAGGTTGGACAGGGGGCATGAACACTGAAGCTTTCTTT.

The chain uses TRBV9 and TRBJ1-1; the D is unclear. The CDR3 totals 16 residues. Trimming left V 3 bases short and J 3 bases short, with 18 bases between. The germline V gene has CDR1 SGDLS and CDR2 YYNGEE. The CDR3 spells CASSAPGGSEYTEAFF. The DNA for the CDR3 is TGTGCCAGCAGCGCACCGGGAGGATCGGAATACACTGAAGCTTTCTTT.

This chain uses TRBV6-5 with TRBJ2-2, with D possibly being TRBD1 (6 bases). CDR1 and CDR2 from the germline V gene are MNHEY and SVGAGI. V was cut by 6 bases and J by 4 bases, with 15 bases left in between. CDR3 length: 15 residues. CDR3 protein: CASSLTGTPTGELFF. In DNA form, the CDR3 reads TGTGCCAGCAGCCTCACCGGGACACCCACCGGGGAGCTGTTTTTT.

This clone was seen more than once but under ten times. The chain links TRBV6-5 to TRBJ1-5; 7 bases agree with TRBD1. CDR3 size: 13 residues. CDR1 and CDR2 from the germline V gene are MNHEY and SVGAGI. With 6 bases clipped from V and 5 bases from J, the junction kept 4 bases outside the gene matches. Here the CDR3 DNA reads TGTGCCAGCAGCAAAGACAGGGATCAGCCCCAGCATTTT. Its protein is CASSKDRDQPQHF.

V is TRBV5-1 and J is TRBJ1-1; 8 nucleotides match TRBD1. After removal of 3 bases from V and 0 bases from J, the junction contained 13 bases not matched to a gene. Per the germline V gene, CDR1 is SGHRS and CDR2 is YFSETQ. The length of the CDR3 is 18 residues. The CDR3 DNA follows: TGCGCCAGCAGCTCCACAGGAGGACAGGGTTTCTTGAACACTGAAGCTTTCTTT. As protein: CASSSTGGQGFLNTEAFF.

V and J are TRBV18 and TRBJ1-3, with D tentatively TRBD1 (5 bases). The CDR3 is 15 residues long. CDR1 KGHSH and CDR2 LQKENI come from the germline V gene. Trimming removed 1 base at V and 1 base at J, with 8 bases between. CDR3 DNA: TGTGCCAGCTCACCACAGGCAGGGTCTGGAAACACCATATATTTT. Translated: CASSPQAGSGNTIYF.

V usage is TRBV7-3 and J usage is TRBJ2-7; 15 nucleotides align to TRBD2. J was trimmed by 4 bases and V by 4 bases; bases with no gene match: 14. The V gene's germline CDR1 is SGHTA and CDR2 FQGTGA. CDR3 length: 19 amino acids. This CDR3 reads CASSSHGLAGGPGEYEQYF. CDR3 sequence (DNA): TGTGCCAGCAGCTCCCACGGACTAGCGGGAGGGCCGGGAGAATACGAGCAGTACTTC. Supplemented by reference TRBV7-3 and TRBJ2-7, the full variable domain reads GAGVSQTPSNKVTEKGKYVELRCDPISGHTALYWYRQSLGQGPEFLIYFQGTGAADDSGLPNDRFFAVRPEGSVSTLKIQRTERGDSAVYLCASSSHGLAGGPGEYEQYFGPGTRLTVT.

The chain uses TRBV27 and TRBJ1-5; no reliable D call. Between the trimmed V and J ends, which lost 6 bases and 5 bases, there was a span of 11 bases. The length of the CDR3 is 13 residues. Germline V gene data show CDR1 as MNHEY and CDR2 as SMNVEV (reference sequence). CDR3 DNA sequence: TGTGCCAGCAGCCCACTTTATGATCAGCCCCAGCATTTT. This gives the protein CASSPLYDQPQHF.

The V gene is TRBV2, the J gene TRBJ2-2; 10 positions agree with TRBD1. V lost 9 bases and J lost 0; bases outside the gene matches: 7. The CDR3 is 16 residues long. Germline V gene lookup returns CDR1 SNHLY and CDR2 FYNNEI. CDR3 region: CASAKTGGSNTGELFF. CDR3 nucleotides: TGTGCCAGTGCCAAGACAGGGGGCTCGAACACCGGGGAGCTGTTTTTT.

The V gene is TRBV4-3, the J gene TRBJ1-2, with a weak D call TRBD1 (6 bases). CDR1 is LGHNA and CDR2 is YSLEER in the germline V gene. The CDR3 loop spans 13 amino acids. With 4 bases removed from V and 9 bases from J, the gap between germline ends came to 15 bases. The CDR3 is CASSRKGGDSYTF. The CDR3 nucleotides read TGCGCCAGCAGCCGGAAAGGGGGGGATAGCTACACCTTC.

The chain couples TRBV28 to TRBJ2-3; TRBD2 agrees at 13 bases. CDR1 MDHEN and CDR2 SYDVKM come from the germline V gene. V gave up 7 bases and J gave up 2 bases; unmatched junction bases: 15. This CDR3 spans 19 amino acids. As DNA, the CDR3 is TGTGCCAGCACCCCGACTAGCGGGAGGCCTGGGGAGTCCACAGATACGCAGTATTTT. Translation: CASTPTSGRPGESTDTQYF. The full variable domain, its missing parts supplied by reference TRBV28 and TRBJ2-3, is DVKVTQSSRYLVKRTGEKVFLECVQDMDHENMFWYRQDPGLGLRLIYFSYDVKMKEKGDIPEGYSVSREKKERFSLILESASTNQTSMYLCASTPTSGRPGESTDTQYFGPGTRLTVL.

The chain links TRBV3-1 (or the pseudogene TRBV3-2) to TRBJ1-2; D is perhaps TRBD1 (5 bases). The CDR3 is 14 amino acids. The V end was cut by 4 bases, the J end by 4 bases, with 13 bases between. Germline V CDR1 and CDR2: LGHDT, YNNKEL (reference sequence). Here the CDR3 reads CASSRRGYSYGYTF. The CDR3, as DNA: TGTGCCAGCAGCCGAAGGGGATATAGCTATGGCTACACCTTC.

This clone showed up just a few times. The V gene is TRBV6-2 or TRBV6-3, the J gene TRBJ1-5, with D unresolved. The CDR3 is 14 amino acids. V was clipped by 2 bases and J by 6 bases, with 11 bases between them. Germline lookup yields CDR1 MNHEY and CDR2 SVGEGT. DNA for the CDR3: TGTGCCAGCAGTTACGGAGCGGTTAGTCAGCCCCAGCATTTT. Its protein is CASSYGAVSQPQHF.

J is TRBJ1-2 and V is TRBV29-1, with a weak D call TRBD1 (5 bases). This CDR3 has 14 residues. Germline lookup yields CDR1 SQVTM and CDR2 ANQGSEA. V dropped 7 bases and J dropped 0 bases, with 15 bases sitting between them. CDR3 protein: CSGTGTGANYGYTF. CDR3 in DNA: TGCAGCGGCACCGGGACGGGAGCTAACTATGGCTACACCTTC.

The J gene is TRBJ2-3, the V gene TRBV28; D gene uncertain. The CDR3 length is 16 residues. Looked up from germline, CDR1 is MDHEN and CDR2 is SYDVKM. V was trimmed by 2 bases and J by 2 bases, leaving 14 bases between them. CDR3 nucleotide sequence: TGTGCCAGCAGTTTAGGCGCTCGTCTAGACACAGATACGCAGTATTTT. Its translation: CASSLGARLDTDTQYF.

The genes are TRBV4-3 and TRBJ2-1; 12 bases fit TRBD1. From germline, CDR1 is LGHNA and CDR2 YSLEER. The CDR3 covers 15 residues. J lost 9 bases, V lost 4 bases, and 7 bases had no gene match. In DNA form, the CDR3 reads TGCGCCAGCAGCCGTCCCGGGACAGGGGGCGGTGAGCAGTTCTTC. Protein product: CASSRPGTGGGEQFF.

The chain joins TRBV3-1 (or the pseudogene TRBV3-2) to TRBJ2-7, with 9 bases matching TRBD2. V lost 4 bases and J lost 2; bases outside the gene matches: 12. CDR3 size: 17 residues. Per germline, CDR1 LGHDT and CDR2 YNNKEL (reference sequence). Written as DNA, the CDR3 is TGTGCCAGCAGCCCCCTCGGAGCGGGAGGCCTGACCTACGAGCAGTACTTC. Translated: CASSPLGAGGLTYEQYF.

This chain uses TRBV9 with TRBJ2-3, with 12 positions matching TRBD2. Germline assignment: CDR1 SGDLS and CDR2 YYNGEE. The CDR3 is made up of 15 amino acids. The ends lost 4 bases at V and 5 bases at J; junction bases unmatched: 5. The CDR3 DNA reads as TGTGCCAGCAGCCAGACTAGCGGGAGTGAAGATACGCAGTATTTT. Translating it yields CASSQTSGSEDTQYF.